The 17 T cell receptor beta chains presented below share a single source sample, sequenced in a study of response to subunit inactivated influenza vaccine. TCRdb reprocessed the RT-PCR reads with MiXCR, giving one entry per CDR3 protein. The sample has hundreds of thousands of distinct CDR3 sequences; less than 8% are singletons. The sequencing used PBMCs from blood, collected around 25 months after vaccination. Receptor source: a man aged 50 to 75 who received an inactivated influenza vaccine.

The J gene is TRBJ1-2, the V gene TRBV10-3; TRBD1 might be the D (6 bases). Germline V gene lookup returns CDR1 ENHRY and CDR2 SYGVKD. The CDR3 has 20 amino acids. The V gene lost 0 bases and the J gene lost 0 bases, with 23 bases spanning the gap. The CDR3 loop reads CAISESGRGKLLGANYGYTF. The DNA of the CDR3 is TGTGCCATCAGTGAGTCTGGCAGGGGAAAGCTATTGGGTGCTAACTATGGCTACACCTTC.

This clonotype has just a few counts. The chain carries TRBV12-3 or TRBV12-4 and TRBJ1-2; 7 bases match TRBD1. Losses at the gene ends were 6 bases for V and 8 bases for J; bases not matched to a gene: 9. This CDR3 contains 13 residues. For the CDR3, the DNA is TGTGCCAGCAGCCAACAGGGGATGGGAGGCTACACCTTC. Its translation: CASSQQGMGGYTF.

This clonotype was counted at least ten times. The chain links TRBV12-3 or TRBV12-4 to TRBJ1-5; no clear D. Trimming stripped 3 bases from V and 7 bases from J, with 10 bases between. CDR3 length: 13 amino acids. DNA for the CDR3: TGTGCCAGCAGTTTTACGCATCGACAGCCCCAGCATTTT. It specifies CASSFTHRQPQHF.

This clonotype was found many times. The chain has TRBV27 and TRBJ2-1; no definite D call. V lost 0 bases to trimming and J lost 4 bases, with 7 bases between them. CDR3 length: 14 amino acids. The germline gives CDR1 MNHEY, CDR2 SMNVEV (reference sequence). CDR3 sequence: CASSLSNGYNEQFF. In nucleotides, the CDR3 is TGTGCCAGCAGTTTATCGAACGGATACAATGAGCAGTTCTTC.

This clonotype was counted ten times or more. The chain couples TRBV6-1 to TRBJ2-6; D gene uncertain. Trimming cost V 5 bases and J 0 bases, with 5 bases left between them. In germline, CDR1 is MNHNS, CDR2 SASEGT. This CDR3 has 14 amino acids. This chain's CDR3 is CASSISSGANVLTF. The CDR3 nucleotides read TGTGCCAGCAGTATCAGCTCTGGGGCCAACGTCCTGACTTTC.

The rearrangement uses TRBV5-4 and TRBJ1-2; D gene uncertain. Trimming removed 5 bases at V and 0 bases at J, with 11 bases between. Germline values: CDR1 SGHNT, CDR2 YYREEE (reference sequence). The CDR3 contains 14 residues. For the CDR3, the DNA is TGTGCCAGCAGGCGCGAGGACCCTAACTATGGCTACACCTTC. Protein: CASRREDPNYGYTF.

This clonotype was counted many times. The chain links TRBV7-9 to TRBJ2-2; D possibly uses TRBD1 or TRBD2 (5 bases each). Germline V CDR1 and CDR2: SEHNR, FQNEAQ (reference sequence). The CDR3 is 14 residues long. V dropped 4 bases and J dropped 4 bases, with 10 bases sitting between them. The DNA for the CDR3 is TGTGCCAGCAGCTGGGGCCGGGGCACCGGGGAGCTGTTTTTT. Translation gives CASSWGRGTGELFF.

This clonotype was observed many times. V and J are TRBV6-6 and TRBJ2-1, with D possibly matching TRBD2 (5 bases). The V end lost 4 bases, the J end lost 7 bases, and 11 bases lay between the germline ends. CDR1 is MNHNY and CDR2 is SVGAGI in the germline V gene (reference sequence). The CDR3 has 13 amino acids. CDR3 DNA: TGTGCCAGCAGTTTCACTGGGGAGAATGAGCAGTTCTTC. It codes for CASSFTGENEQFF.

The V and J genes are TRBV12-3 or TRBV12-4 and TRBJ2-5; 10 nucleotides agree with TRBD1. This CDR3 has 13 residues. V lost 5 bases, J lost 4 bases, and 1 base stayed unmatched. CDR3 in amino acids: CASSGTGAETQYF. CDR3 nucleotides: TGTGCCAGCAGTGGGACAGGGGCAGAGACCCAGTACTTC.

Only a few counts were recorded for this clonotype. The gene calls are TRBV11-2 and TRBJ2-7; 8 bases are a match to TRBD1. The V gene's germline CDR1 is SGHAT and CDR2 FQNNGV. The CDR3 runs 15 residues. Losses at the gene ends were 3 bases for V and 12 bases for J; bases not matched to a gene: 16. The CDR3 DNA reads TGTGCCAGCAGCTTCGCCCCGCCTAGGCAGGGGGCCCGGTACTTC. This codes for CASSFAPPRQGARYF.

This clonotype was seen repeatedly, ten times or more. The chain has TRBV12-3 or TRBV12-4 and TRBJ2-1; no firm D call. The CDR3 extends over 13 amino acids. The ends were cut back, 7 bases at V and 4 bases at J, with 11 bases in the middle. This CDR3 reads CASTMGRYNEQFF. The DNA for the CDR3 is TGTGCCAGCACCATGGGCCGGTACAATGAGCAGTTCTTC.

This clonotype was counted many times. The rearrangement joins TRBV5-1 to TRBJ1-1; TRBD1 matches at 9 bases. The CDR3 extends over 16 amino acids. Germline loops: CDR1 SGHRS, CDR2 YFSETQ. The junction had 6 bases not matched to a gene; V was cut back by 2 bases and J by 1 base. The CDR3 DNA is TGCGCCAGCAGCTTTGCCGGGACAGGGACGAACACTGAAGCTTTCTTT. Amino acid sequence: CASSFAGTGTNTEAFF.

There are many counts of this clonotype. V is TRBV5-1 and J is TRBJ1-4; 7 bases agree with TRBD1. After removal of 3 bases from V and 5 bases from J, the junction contained 4 bases not matched to a gene. CDR1 and CDR2 (germline): SGHRS, YFSETQ. The CDR3 spans 14 residues. In DNA form, the CDR3 reads TGCGCCAGCAGCTCCGGGACAGTGAATGAAAAACTGTTTTTT. Its protein is CASSSGTVNEKLFF. Full variable domain (remainder filled in from reference TRBV5-1 and TRBJ1-4): KAGVTQTPRYLIKTRGQQVTLSCSPISGHRSVSWYQQTPGQGLQFLFEYFSETQRNKGNFPGRFSGRQFSNSRSEMNVSTLELGDSALYLCASSSGTVNEKLFFGSGTQLSVL.

This clonotype turned up a few times. J is TRBJ2-1 and V is TRBV6-5; 8 bases match TRBD2. Germline V gene lookup returns CDR1 MNHEY and CDR2 SVGAGI. The CDR3 spans 15 residues. V shed 3 bases, J shed 6 bases, and the junction held 7 bases outside the gene matches. CDR3 sequence: CASSYFGLASNEQFF. CDR3 coding DNA: TGTGCCAGCAGTTATTTTGGACTAGCTTCCAATGAGCAGTTCTTC.

This clonotype appeared a few times. The rearrangement uses TRBV7-2 and TRBJ2-7; TRBD2 is a possible D gene (5 bases). The germline gives CDR1 SGHTA, CDR2 FQGNSA. Trimming pared 6 bases from V and 7 bases from J, leaving 10 bases between. This CDR3 is built from 11 residues. The CDR3 sequence is CASRDPGEQYF. The CDR3 coding sequence is TGTGCCAGCAGGGACCCGGGGGAGCAGTACTTC.

The V call is TRBV29-1, the J call TRBJ2-7; perhaps TRBD1 as D (6 bases). The CDR3 is 12 amino acids. V lost 4 bases to trimming and J lost 2 bases, with 9 bases between them. The germline V gene has CDR1 SQVTM and CDR2 ANQGSEA. CDR3 sequence (DNA): TGCAGCGTTGGGACAGCTACCTACGAGCAGTACTTC. Protein: CSVGTATYEQYF.

This clonotype occurred many times. The J gene is TRBJ1-6, the V gene TRBV12-3 or TRBV12-4; D gene ambiguous. The CDR3 spans 16 residues. The V gene lost 8 bases and the J gene lost 0 bases, with 14 bases spanning the gap. The CDR3 loop is CASGSLRSSYNSPLHF. Written as DNA, the CDR3 is TGTGCCAGCGGGTCTCTCAGGAGCTCCTATAATTCACCCCTCCACTTT.